This T cell receptor beta chain appears in the sequencing data of a study of T cell responses to AZD1222 COVID-19 vaccine. Regarding the study as a whole: Samples come after the peak T cell response, not at day 14. Spike-specific TCR repertoires showed rising breadth and depth after two AZD1222 doses. Within unmutated variant regions lay the reported targets of nearly half of spike-specific TCRs. Across spike, vaccine-associated CD4 TCRs were found, dominant at 160-218 and 743-854.

Note on this clone: Its antigen is as yet unknown.

Repertoires were generated with immunoSEQ multiplex PCR, while TCRdb's copy carries only in-frame clones and drops some. In the table there are 150,000 or so clones, 75% to 95% of which are singletons. The sequenced sample was peripheral blood, obtained on day 0 of AZD1222 vaccination. The origin of this receptor is an adult in good health.

The CDR3 DNA is TGTGCCAGCAGCTACGAGACAGGACGCCTTAGGGAGCAGTACTTC. Residues: CASSYETGRLREQYF. This chain joins TRBV5-4 and TRBJ2-7; tentatively, D is TRBD1 (6 bases). V was clipped by 3 bases and J by 7 bases, with 20 bases between them. This CDR3 spans 15 amino acids. Germline V CDR1 and CDR2: SGHNT, YYREEE (reference sequence).